The source of this T cell receptor (beta chain) is a study of shared clonotypes between healthy human individuals. Across the whole study: Per donor, CD8 memory used one plate, CD8 naive used two, CD4 memory used three and CD4 naive used three. Study-wide results and caveats: Clonotype sharing among donors likely depends on sequencing depth.

Repertoires were generated with immunoSEQ multiplex PCR, while TCRdb's copy carries only in-frame clones and drops some. The sample has about 1.5 million clones; roughly 98% are singletons. Trimming pared 2 bases from V and 1 base from J, leaving 6 bases between. CDR1 and CDR2 from the germline V gene are SGDLS and YYNGEE. The CDR3 extends over 13 amino acids. Those who donated, Caucasian adults without exception, all lived in Nashville, Tennessee. The study separated CD4+ cells into CD45RA+ naive and CD45RA-negative memory subsets. Remarks on this clone: The antigen is undetermined. In the same sample, other DNA sequences code for this CDR3.

V and J are TRBV9 and TRBJ1-1; D not resolved. The TCR comes from a man aged 30-40 years in good health. Sequenced: naive CD4+ T cells sorted from blood. Documented subset: CD45RA+ positively selected. CDR3 DNA: TGTGCCAGCAGCGTGGGGTCGAACACTGAAGCTTTCTTT. This gives the protein CASSVGSNTEAFF.